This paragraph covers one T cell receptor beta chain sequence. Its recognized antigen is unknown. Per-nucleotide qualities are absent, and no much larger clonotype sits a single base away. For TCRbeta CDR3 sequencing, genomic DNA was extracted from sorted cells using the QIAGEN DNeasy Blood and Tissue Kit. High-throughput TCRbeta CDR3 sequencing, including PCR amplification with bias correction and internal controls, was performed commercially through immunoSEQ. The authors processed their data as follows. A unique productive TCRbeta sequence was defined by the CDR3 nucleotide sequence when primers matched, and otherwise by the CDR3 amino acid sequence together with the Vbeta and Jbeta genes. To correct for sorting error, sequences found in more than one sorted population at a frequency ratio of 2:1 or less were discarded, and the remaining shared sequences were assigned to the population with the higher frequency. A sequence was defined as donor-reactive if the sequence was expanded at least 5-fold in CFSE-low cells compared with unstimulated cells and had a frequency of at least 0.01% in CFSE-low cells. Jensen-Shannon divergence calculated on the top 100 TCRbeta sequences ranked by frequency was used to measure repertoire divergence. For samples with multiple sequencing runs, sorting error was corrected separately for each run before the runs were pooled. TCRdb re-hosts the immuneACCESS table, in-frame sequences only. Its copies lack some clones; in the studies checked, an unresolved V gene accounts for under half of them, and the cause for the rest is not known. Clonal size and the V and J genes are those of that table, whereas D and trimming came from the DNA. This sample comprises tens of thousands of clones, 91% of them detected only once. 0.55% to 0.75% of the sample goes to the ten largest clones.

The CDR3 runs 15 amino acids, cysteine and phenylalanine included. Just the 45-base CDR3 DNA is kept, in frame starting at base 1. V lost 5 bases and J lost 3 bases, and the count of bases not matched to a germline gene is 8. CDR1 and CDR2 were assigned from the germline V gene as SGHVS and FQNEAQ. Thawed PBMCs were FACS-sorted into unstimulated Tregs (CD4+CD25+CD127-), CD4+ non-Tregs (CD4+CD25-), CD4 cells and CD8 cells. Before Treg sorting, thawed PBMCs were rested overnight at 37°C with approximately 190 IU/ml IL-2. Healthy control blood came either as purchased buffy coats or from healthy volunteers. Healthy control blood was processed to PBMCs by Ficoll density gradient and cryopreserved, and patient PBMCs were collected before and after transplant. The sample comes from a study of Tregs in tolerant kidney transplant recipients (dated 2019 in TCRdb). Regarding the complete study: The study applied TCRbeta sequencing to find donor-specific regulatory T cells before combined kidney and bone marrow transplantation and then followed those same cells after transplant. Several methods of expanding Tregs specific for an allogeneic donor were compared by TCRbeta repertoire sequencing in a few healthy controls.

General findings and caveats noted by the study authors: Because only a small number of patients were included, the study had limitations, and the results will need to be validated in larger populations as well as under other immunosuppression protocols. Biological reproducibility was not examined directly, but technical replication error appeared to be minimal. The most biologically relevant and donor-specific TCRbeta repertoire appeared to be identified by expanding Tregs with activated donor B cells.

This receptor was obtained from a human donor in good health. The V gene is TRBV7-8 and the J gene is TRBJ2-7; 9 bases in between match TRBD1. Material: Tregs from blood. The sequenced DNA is TGTGCCAGCAGCACGGGACAGGGACGAGGCTACGAGCAGTACTTC. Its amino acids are CASSTGQGRGYEQYF.